A single sample gave rise to the 25 T cell receptor beta chains below, sequenced in a study of radiotherapy plus CTLA-4 blockade in lung cancer. The protocol was immunoSEQ multiplex PCR, while the TCRdb copy is restricted to in-frame clones and leaves out a portion. The sample lists more than 75,000 clones; around 72% were seen once. Sample: peripheral blood, taken from a patient treated with radiotherapy plus ipilimumab. These receptors were collected from a human donor with non-small cell lung cancer that progressed on radiotherapy plus ipilimumab.

This chain links TRBV5-8 with TRBJ2-7, with TRBD1 matching 7 bases. The CDR3 is 14 amino acids. Germline CDR1 is SGHTS and CDR2 is YDEGEE. V lost 3 bases to trimming and J lost 3 bases; unmatched junction nucleotides: 6. The CDR3 sequence: CASSSDRAGYEQYF. For the CDR3, the DNA is TGTGCCAGCAGCTCCGACAGGGCTGGCTACGAGCAGTACTTC.

This clone was detected a few times. The J gene is TRBJ1-2, the V gene TRBV4-1, with D perhaps TRBD1 (5 bases). The CDR3 is 15 amino acids. The V and J ends lost 0 bases and 6 bases respectively, with 14 bases between them. CDR1 and CDR2 (germline): MGHRA, YSYEKL. The CDR3, as DNA: TGCGCCAGCAGCCAAGATTGGCAGGGTAGGAATGGCTACACCTTC. Protein: CASSQDWQGRNGYTF.

The rearrangement joins TRBV2 to TRBJ2-3; a possible D gene is TRBD1 (6 bases). This CDR3 is built from 14 residues. Germline lookup yields CDR1 SNHLY and CDR2 FYNNEI. V dropped 6 bases and J dropped 2 bases, with 12 bases sitting between them. In DNA form, the CDR3 reads TGTGCCAGCAGCCCGACAGGCCCCACAGATACGCAGTATTTT. Its translation is CASSPTGPTDTQYF.

This rearrangement joins TRBV7-2 to TRBJ2-5, with 9 bases lining up with TRBD2. In germline, CDR1 is SGHTA, CDR2 FQGNSA. V shed 0 bases, J shed 4 bases, and the junction held 3 bases outside the gene matches. The CDR3 is 15 residues long. The CDR3, as DNA: TGTGCCAGCAGCTTAGCTGCGGGAGGGCTAGAGACCCAGTACTTC. Amino acid sequence: CASSLAAGGLETQYF.

V and J are TRBV28 and TRBJ2-2; D unclear. This CDR3 comprises 15 residues. CDR1 and CDR2 (germline): MDHEN, SYDVKM. V was trimmed by 5 bases and J by 2 bases, leaving 12 bases between them. CDR3 bases: TGTGCCAGCAGTCCTTCGGACCGAAACACCGGGGAGCTGTTTTTT. It codes for CASSPSDRNTGELFF.

The chain employs TRBV7-2 and TRBJ2-7; no clear D gene. V dropped 2 bases and J dropped 4 bases, with 6 bases sitting between them. In germline, CDR1 is SGHTA, CDR2 FQGNSA. CDR3 length: 12 residues. The CDR3 DNA sequence: TGTGCCAGCAGCTTACGTTGGTACGAGCAGTACTTC. It specifies CASSLRWYEQYF.

The rearrangement joins TRBV9 to TRBJ1-2; D gene uncertain. Germline V gene lookup returns CDR1 SGDLS and CDR2 YYNGEE. CDR3 size: 12 residues. V lost 1 base, J lost 8 bases, and 9 bases lay in between. The CDR3 DNA reads TGTGCCAGCAGCGTATGGGCAGAAGGCTACACCTTC. Translated: CASSVWAEGYTF.

The chain recombines TRBV5-1 with TRBJ2-5; the match to TRBD1 covers 9 bases. With 4 bases clipped from V and 5 bases from J, the junction kept 6 bases outside the gene matches. The CDR3 is made up of 14 amino acids. Per germline, CDR1 SGHRS and CDR2 YFSETQ. CDR3 nucleotides: TGCGCCAGCAGCCCCGGGACAGGGTGGGAGACCCAGTACTTC. Amino acids: CASSPGTGWETQYF.

The chain recombines TRBV28 with TRBJ2-7; 11 bases map to TRBD2. The V gene end was trimmed by 6 bases and the J gene end by 0 bases; junction bases not matched to a gene: 4. Looked up from germline, CDR1 is MDHEN and CDR2 is SYDVKM. The CDR3 runs 15 residues. CDR3 sequence (DNA): TGTGCCAGCAGGGATACTAGCGGGAGCTCCTACGAGCAGTACTTC. It is translated as CASRDTSGSSYEQYF. The variable domain in full, with the rest retrieved from reference TRBV28 and TRBJ2-7, is DVKVTQSSRYLVKRTGEKVFLECVQDMDHENMFWYRQDPGLGLRLIYFSYDVKMKEKGDIPEGYSVSREKKERFSLILESASTNQTSMYLCASRDTSGSSYEQYFGPGTRLTVT.

The chain joins TRBV4-3 to TRBJ1-2; 8 bases line up with TRBD1. V was clipped by 3 bases and J by 8 bases; unmatched bases: 14. CDR1 is LGHNA and CDR2 is YSLEER in the germline V gene. CDR3 length: 16 residues. Here the CDR3 reads CASSQMNPGTGGGYTF. In DNA, the CDR3 is TGCGCCAGCAGCCAGATGAACCCCGGGACAGGCGGCGGCTACACCTTC.

The V call is TRBV11-2, the J call TRBJ2-2; D call uncertain. Germline V CDR1 and CDR2: SGHAT, FQNNGV. This CDR3 has 14 amino acids. The V end lost 5 bases, the J end lost 6 bases, and 13 bases lay between the germline ends. The CDR3 region has the DNA TGTGCCAGCAGCCGCCCGCGTAAACCCGGGGAGCTGTTTTTT. Its protein product is CASSRPRKPGELFF.

Only a few counts were recorded for this clone. This chain uses TRBV28 with TRBJ1-1; 7 bases align to TRBD1. There are 13 residues in the CDR3. In germline, CDR1 is MDHEN, CDR2 SYDVKM. Trimming took 6 bases from V and 4 from J; bases not matched to a gene: 5. For the CDR3, the DNA is TGTGCCAGCAGCCAGGGGGGCGGCACTGAAGCTTTCTTT. Its protein product is CASSQGGGTEAFF. Together with reference TRBV28 and TRBJ1-1, the CDR3 gives the full variable domain: DVKVTQSSRYLVKRTGEKVFLECVQDMDHENMFWYRQDPGLGLRLIYFSYDVKMKEKGDIPEGYSVSREKKERFSLILESASTNQTSMYLCASSQGGGTEAFFGQGTRLTVV.

By share of the sample, this clone is medium-sized. This chain joins TRBV5-8 and TRBJ2-7, with 7 bases fitting TRBD1. J was trimmed by 2 bases and V by 7 bases; bases with no gene match: 9. Germline loops: CDR1 SGHTS, CDR2 YDEGEE. This CDR3 is 14 amino acids long. CDR3 in amino acids: CASSTLGGTYEQYF. In DNA form, the CDR3 reads TGTGCCAGCTCCACCCTAGGGGGCACCTACGAGCAGTACTTC.

J is TRBJ1-3 and V is TRBV6-5; D call uncertain. CDR1 and CDR2 from the germline V gene are MNHEY and SVGAGI. The V gene lost 8 bases and the J gene lost 0 bases, with 11 bases spanning the gap. The CDR3 contains 14 residues. The CDR3 nucleotides read TGTGCCAGCGCCGCAGGAGGCTCTGGAAACACCATATATTTT. Translation: CASAAGGSGNTIYF.

The chain couples TRBV5-6 to TRBJ1-3; possibly TRBD1 for D (6 bases). This CDR3 is built from 16 residues. V lost 0 bases, J lost 0 bases, and 10 bases lay in between. Germline V lookup: CDR1 SGHDT, CDR2 YYEEEE. CDR3 residues: CASSLVGGDSGNTIYF. In DNA form, the CDR3 reads TGTGCCAGCAGCTTGGTCGGGGGCGACTCTGGAAACACCATATATTTT.

This clone has just a few counts. CDR3 residues: CATRPIGTGPYNEQFF. The DNA of the CDR3 is TGTGCCACTCGACCCATAGGGACAGGCCCCTACAATGAGCAGTTCTTC. This rearrangement joins TRBV19 to TRBJ2-1; 8 nucleotides line up with TRBD1. The CDR3 contains 16 residues. Germline V gene sequence: CDR1 LNHDA, CDR2 SQIVND (reference sequence). After removal of 10 bases from V and 2 bases from J, the junction contained 13 bases not matched to a gene.

The rearrangement links TRBV4-1 to TRBJ2-5; the match to TRBD2 covers 10 bases. Trimming removed 1 base from V and 5 bases from J; junction bases left unmatched: 16. The CDR3 runs 19 residues. Per germline, CDR1 MGHRA and CDR2 YSYEKL. The CDR3 here is CASSQGAAGAAGGGETQYF. The CDR3 region has the DNA TGCGCCAGCAGCCAAGGGGCGGCAGGGGCAGCGGGAGGGGGGGAGACCCAGTACTTC.

This rearrangement joins TRBV9 to TRBJ2-7, with 10 bases matching TRBD1. The V gene's germline CDR1 is SGDLS and CDR2 YYNGEE. Unmatched junction bases numbered 7, after V lost 0 bases and J lost 7 bases. This CDR3 has 15 residues. CDR3 in DNA: TGTGCCAGCAGCGTAGAGGACAGGGGACAGGGGGAGCAGTACTTC. This translates into CASSVEDRGQGEQYF.

This chain joins TRBV30 and TRBJ1-1; weak D call: TRBD1 (5 bases). Trimming removed 5 bases at V and 4 bases at J, with 11 bases between. Germline lookup yields CDR1 GTSNPN and CDR2 SVGIG (reference sequence). This CDR3 comprises 12 residues. As DNA, the CDR3 is TGTGCCTGGTCGGACATTGGCACTGAAGCTTTCTTT. This codes for CAWSDIGTEAFF.

V is TRBV28 and J is TRBJ2-2; 9 positions agree with TRBD2. The germline CDR1 and CDR2 sequences are MDHEN and SYDVKM. This CDR3 is built from 15 residues. V lost 5 bases to trimming and J lost 5 bases; unmatched junction nucleotides: 6. The CDR3 DNA is TGTGCCAGCAGTCTCGAAGCGGGAGGTACCGGGGAGCTGTTTTTT. Amino acids: CASSLEAGGTGELFF.

The CDR3 bases are TGTGCCAGCAGCTTGGCAGGGCCCCTCGCATACGAGCAGTACTTC. It yields the protein CASSLAGPLAYEQYF. J is TRBJ2-7 and V is TRBV5-4; maybe TRBD1 (5 bases). Germline V CDR1 and CDR2: SGHNT, YYREEE (reference sequence). Between the trimmed V and J ends, which lost 0 bases and 4 bases, there was a span of 14 bases. The CDR3 is 15 residues long.

The V gene is TRBV5-4, the J gene TRBJ2-3; D perhaps matches TRBD1 (6 bases). The germline V gene has CDR1 SGHNT and CDR2 YYREEE (reference sequence). The germline V and J ends were trimmed by 3 bases and 0 bases, with 11 bases remaining between them. This CDR3 has 15 residues. The CDR3 spells CASSSAGVSTDTQYF. The CDR3 coding sequence is TGTGCCAGCAGCTCCGCAGGGGTGAGCACAGATACGCAGTATTTT.

This clone was picked up a small number of times. The V gene is TRBV6-6, the J gene TRBJ1-4; D remains unclear. CDR3 length: 14 residues. In germline, CDR1 is MNHNY, CDR2 SVGAGI (reference sequence). The germline V and J ends were trimmed by 5 bases and 0 bases, with 7 bases remaining between them. DNA for the CDR3: TGTGCCAGCAGTCAGATTGCAACTAATGAAAAACTGTTTTTT. Protein: CASSQIATNEKLFF.

This clone occurred a few times. The V call is TRBV5-4, the J call TRBJ2-5; no definite D call. Germline V gives CDR1 SGHNT, CDR2 YYREEE (reference sequence). Between the trimmed V and J ends, which lost 0 bases and 5 bases, there was a span of 11 bases. The CDR3 spans 14 residues. The CDR3 DNA reads TGTGCCAGCAGCTTGGGACCTCTAGAGGAGACCCAGTACTTC. Translating gives CASSLGPLEETQYF.

This sequence joins TRBV7-2 and TRBJ1-5; D is possibly TRBD1 (6 bases). Between the trimmed V and J ends, which lost 1 base and 0 bases, there was a span of 10 bases. The CDR3 is 16 residues long. Germline V gene lookup returns CDR1 SGHTA and CDR2 FQGNSA. CDR3 sequence (DNA): TGTGCCAGCAGCTTAGGGGGGGCATATAGCAATCAGCCCCAGCATTTT. This translates into CASSLGGAYSNQPQHF.